The 23 T cell receptor beta chains below all came from one sample that was sequenced in a study of siplizumab effects on memory and regulatory T cells. The assay was immunoSEQ multiplex PCR, and TCRdb's table has in-frame clones only and misses some. The data show approximately 75,000 clones, with 93% seen just once and 5% held by the top ten. Material for sequencing was CD8+ T cells sorted from blood. The source of these receptors is a human donor in good health.

The rearrangement uses TRBV6-5 and TRBJ2-2; D unclear. Germline V gene lookup returns CDR1 MNHEY and CDR2 SVGAGI. V lost 3 bases and J 2 bases, leaving 7 bases between the germline ends. The CDR3 runs to 14 residues. DNA for the CDR3: TGTGCCAGCAGTTATGGCCTTAACACCGGGGAGCTGTTTTTT. Translating gives CASSYGLNTGELFF.

Notes on this clone: Other DNA sequences in the same sample also yield this CDR3. This chain joins TRBV9 and TRBJ1-2; no reliable D call. The V end lost 0 bases, the J end lost 3 bases, and 6 bases lay between the germline ends. Germline CDR1 is SGDLS and CDR2 is YYNGEE. The CDR3 is 13 amino acids. The CDR3 DNA sequence: TGTGCCAGCAGCGTAGGCGGGGACTATGGCTACACCTTC. Translated: CASSVGGDYGYTF.

Here the CDR3 DNA reads TGCGCCAGCAGGGAAGCCTATAATTCACCCCTCCACTTT. Translated, it gives CASREAYNSPLHF. This rearrangement joins TRBV10-1 to TRBJ1-6, with unresolved D. The V end lost 6 bases, the J end lost 2 bases, and 5 bases lay between the germline ends. CDR3 length: 13 residues. Germline CDR1 WNHNN, CDR2 SYGVQD (reference sequence).

The gene calls are TRBV18 and TRBJ2-1, with D possibly matching TRBD1 (6 bases). In germline, CDR1 is KGHSH, CDR2 LQKENI. The CDR3 consists of 14 residues. V lost 6 bases, J lost 6 bases, and 15 bases lay in between. CDR3 protein: CASSLGTQINEQFF. The CDR3 region has the DNA TGTGCCAGCTCTCTCGGGACACAAATCAATGAGCAGTTCTTC.

In its sample, this clone was seen many times. V gene TRBV6-4 combines with J gene TRBJ2-3; 8 nucleotides agree with TRBD2. Losses at the gene ends were 2 bases for V and 4 bases for J; bases not matched to a gene: 8. The CDR3 contains 16 residues. The germline V gene encodes CDR1 MRHNA and CDR2 SNTAGT. The chain's CDR3 is CASSDDAGGKPDTQYF. The CDR3 DNA is TGTGCCAGCAGTGACGATGCGGGGGGAAAGCCAGATACGCAGTATTTT.

The chain links TRBV25-1 to TRBJ1-2, with D maybe TRBD1 (5 bases). Per germline, CDR1 MGHDK and CDR2 SYGVNS. The CDR3 has 14 amino acids. Trimming cost V 3 bases and J 8 bases, with 16 bases left between them. The CDR3 here is CASSEGGGWLGYTF. The CDR3 DNA reads TGTGCCAGCAGTGAGGGTGGGGGATGGTTAGGCTACACCTTC.

The chain uses TRBV19 and TRBJ2-7; no firm D call. The V and J ends lost 3 bases and 4 bases respectively, with 10 bases between them. The germline V gene encodes CDR1 LNHDA and CDR2 SQIVND (reference sequence). This CDR3 is 13 amino acids long. The CDR3 sequence: CASSITGSYEQYF. The CDR3 DNA follows: TGTGCCAGTAGTATTACCGGGTCGTACGAGCAGTACTTC.

This rearrangement joins TRBV11-3 to TRBJ2-1; TRBD2 matches at 12 bases. The junction had 4 bases not matched to a gene; V was cut back by 4 bases and J by 3 bases. CDR1 and CDR2 from the germline V gene are SGHNT and YENEEA. The CDR3 is 16 residues long. The CDR3 loop reads CASSSTSGGLYNEQFF. The DNA of the CDR3 is TGTGCCAGCAGCTCCACTAGCGGGGGGCTCTACAATGAGCAGTTCTTC.

The rearrangement joins TRBV9 to TRBJ2-2, with TRBD1 matching 12 bases. This CDR3 has 16 residues. J gave up 4 bases and V 3 bases, and 4 bases lay outside the gene matches. Germline assignment: CDR1 SGDLS and CDR2 YYNGEE. CDR3: CASSEGQGAVTGELFF. CDR3 nucleotides: TGTGCCAGCAGCGAGGGACAGGGGGCGGTCACCGGGGAGCTGTTTTTT. The full variable domain, with the rest looked up from reference TRBV9 and TRBJ2-2, is DSGVTQTPKHLITATGQRVTLRCSPRSGDLSVYWYQQSLDQGLQFLIQYYNGEERAKGNILERFSAQQFPDLHSELNLSSLELGDSALYFCASSEGQGAVTGELFFGEGSRLTVL.

The rearrangement joins TRBV5-5 to TRBJ1-1, with 12 bases identical to TRBD1. The CDR3 is 14 amino acids. CDR1 is SGHKS and CDR2 is YYEKEE in the germline V gene (reference sequence). V lost 4 bases, J lost 8 bases, and 6 bases stayed unmatched. Written as DNA, the CDR3 is TGTGCCAGCAGCGGGACAGGGGGCGGAATAGAAGCTTTCTTT. Amino acids: CASSGTGGGIEAFF.

The chain recombines TRBV9 with TRBJ1-2, with TRBD1 as a possible D gene (6 bases). The CDR3 has 15 residues. Trimming cost V 0 bases and J 5 bases, with 14 bases left between them. The germline gives CDR1 SGDLS, CDR2 YYNGEE. Here the CDR3 DNA reads TGTGCCAGCAGCGTAGTGGCAGGGGACCAATATGGCTACACCTTC. This encodes CASSVVAGDQYGYTF.

V and J are TRBV4-1 and TRBJ1-3, with unresolved D. This CDR3 has 16 residues. Trimming took off 2 bases at V and 0 bases at J, with 11 bases between the two ends. Germline CDR1 reads MGHRA; CDR2 reads YSYEKL. DNA for the CDR3: TGCGCCAGCAGCCAAATGGTGCAGTTCTCTGGAAACACCATATATTTT. Translating it yields CASSQMVQFSGNTIYF.

This sequence joins TRBV5-5 and TRBJ1-1, with unresolved D. Trimming removed 0 bases at V and 1 base at J, with 10 bases between. CDR1 and CDR2 from the germline V gene are SGHKS and YYEKEE (reference sequence). This CDR3 is 15 amino acids long. The CDR3 reads CASSLDVRRNTEAFF. The CDR3 DNA reads TGTGCCAGCAGCTTGGACGTTAGGAGGAACACTGAAGCTTTCTTT.

This clone occurred once. V usage is TRBV11-2 and J usage is TRBJ2-5, with 10 bases fitting TRBD1. V was clipped by 5 bases and J by 2 bases; unmatched bases: 5. The germline V gene has CDR1 SGHAT and CDR2 FQNNGV. CDR3 length: 15 residues. CDR3 nucleotides: TGTGCCAGCAGCGTGGGACAGGGGCTACAAGAGACCCAGTACTTC. Amino acids: CASSVGQGLQETQYF. Combining the CDR3 with reference TRBV11-2 and TRBJ2-5 gives the whole variable domain EAGVAQSPRYKIIEKRQSVAFWCNPISGHATLYWYQQILGQGPKLLIQFQNNGVVDDSQLPKDRFSAERLKGVDSTLKIQPAKLEDSAVYLCASSVGQGLQETQYFGPGTRLLVL.

The chain carries TRBV7-3 and TRBJ1-5, with 8 bases identical to TRBD1. There are 18 residues in the CDR3. J lost 4 bases, V lost 5 bases, and 16 bases had no gene match. Germline V gene lookup returns CDR1 SGHTA and CDR2 FQGTGA. The CDR3: CASSTTQTDRALNQPQHF. The CDR3, as DNA: TGTGCCAGCAGCACCACCCAAACGGACAGGGCCCTTAATCAGCCCCAGCATTTT.

J is TRBJ2-3 and V is TRBV11-2; 9 bases agree with TRBD1. The germline CDR1 and CDR2 sequences are SGHAT and FQNNGV. This CDR3 spans 18 amino acids. J lost 7 bases, V lost 0 bases, and 14 bases had no gene match. CDR3 in amino acids: CASSLDGTGSVYANTQYF. The CDR3 DNA reads as TGTGCCAGCAGCTTAGACGGGACAGGGAGTGTGTACGCAAATACGCAGTATTTT.

The chain uses TRBV25-1 and TRBJ2-1; possibly TRBD1 for D (6 bases). Germline values: CDR1 MGHDK, CDR2 SYGVNS. V lost 3 bases, J lost 10 bases, and 16 bases lay in between. This CDR3 is 14 amino acids long. CDR3 residues: CASSEGAGMEEQFF. In DNA form, the CDR3 reads TGTGCCAGCAGTGAGGGGGCCGGGATGGAGGAGCAGTTCTTC. Full variable domain (missing parts from reference TRBV25-1 and TRBJ2-1): EADIYQTPRYLVIGTGKKITLECSQTMGHDKMYWYQQDPGMELHLIHYSYGVNSTEKGDLSSESTVSRIRTEHFPLTLESARPSHTSQYLCASSEGAGMEEQFFGPGTRLTVL.

The V call is TRBV4-1, the J call TRBJ2-7; D not resolved. Germline lookup yields CDR1 MGHRA and CDR2 YSYEKL. The CDR3 has 13 residues. The germline V and J ends were trimmed by 0 bases and 3 bases, with 6 bases remaining between them. The CDR3 DNA reads TGCGCCAGCAGCCAAGAGGCATACTACGAGCAGTACTTC. As protein: CASSQEAYYEQYF.

V is TRBV23-1 and J is TRBJ1-1; 7 bases are shared with TRBD1. TRBV23-1 is marked as an open reading frame, function uncertain. The CDR3 runs to 16 residues. Losses at the gene ends were 0 bases for V and 0 bases for J; bases not matched to a gene: 4. CDR3 in DNA: TGCGCCAGCAGTCAATCGGGGGGACAGATGAACACTGAAGCTTTCTTT. Translation gives CASSQSGGQMNTEAFF.

The V gene is TRBV19, the J gene TRBJ2-7; D call uncertain. This CDR3 is built from 13 residues. Per the germline V gene, CDR1 is LNHDA and CDR2 is SQIVND (reference sequence). The germline V and J ends were trimmed by 4 bases and 2 bases, with 9 bases remaining between them. Here the CDR3 DNA reads TGTGCCAGTAGTACCCCTCTTACCTACGAGCAGTACTTC. It yields the protein CASSTPLTYEQYF.

With respect to this clone: In the same sample, other DNA sequences code for this CDR3. The rearrangement uses TRBV18 and TRBJ2-3; D remains ambiguous. This CDR3 has 14 residues. Germline V gene sequence: CDR1 KGHSH, CDR2 LQKENI. V was pared by 0 bases and J by 1 base, with 5 bases between. The DNA of the CDR3 is TGTGCCAGCTCACCACCGCTCGGCACAGATACGCAGTATTTT. This sequence encodes CASSPPLGTDTQYF.

The chain employs TRBV4-1 and TRBJ2-1, with D possibly being TRBD2 (5 bases). The CDR3 covers 15 residues. V lost 0 bases to trimming and J lost 11 bases, with 17 bases between them. Germline-derived CDR1 and CDR2 are MGHRA and YSYEKL. CDR3 coding DNA: TGCGCCAGCAGCCAAGACTCCAGCGGACCATATCAGCAGTTCTTC. Protein sequence: CASSQDSSGPYQQFF.

The chain couples TRBV20-1 to TRBJ2-7; weak D call: TRBD1 (5 bases). Germline-derived CDR1 and CDR2 are DFQATT and SNEGSKA (reference sequence). This CDR3 spans 11 amino acids. Between the trimmed V and J ends, which lost 6 bases and 2 bases, there was a span of 8 bases. The CDR3, as DNA: TGCAGTGCCGGACAAACCTACGAGCAGTACTTC. It is translated as CSAGQTYEQYF.